This T cell receptor beta chain was found in a study of blood T cell repertoires in COVID-19. Study-wide context: Material from acute and convalescent COVID-19 was sourced from the United States, Italy and Spain. In each case, the material was cDNA or gDNA derived from T cells, B-cell-depleted T cells, or PBMCs.

Trimming cost V 1 base and J 7 bases, with 9 bases left between them. This CDR3 has 13 residues. CDR1 LGHNT and CDR2 FRNRAP come from the germline V gene. Libraries were prepared by immunoSEQ multiplex PCR; TCRdb keeps only in-frame clonotypes and omits some of them. The table includes around 150,000 clones, more than 65% detected once. The source material was peripheral blood. The source of this sequence is a woman aged 45-59 years in a cohort sampled during active or convalescent COVID-19. The chain is built from TRBV12-5 and TRBJ2-3; D uncertain. Here the CDR3 DNA reads TGTGCTAGTGGTTTGGGCCGAGCCCATACGCAGTATTTT. This sequence encodes CASGLGRAHTQYF.